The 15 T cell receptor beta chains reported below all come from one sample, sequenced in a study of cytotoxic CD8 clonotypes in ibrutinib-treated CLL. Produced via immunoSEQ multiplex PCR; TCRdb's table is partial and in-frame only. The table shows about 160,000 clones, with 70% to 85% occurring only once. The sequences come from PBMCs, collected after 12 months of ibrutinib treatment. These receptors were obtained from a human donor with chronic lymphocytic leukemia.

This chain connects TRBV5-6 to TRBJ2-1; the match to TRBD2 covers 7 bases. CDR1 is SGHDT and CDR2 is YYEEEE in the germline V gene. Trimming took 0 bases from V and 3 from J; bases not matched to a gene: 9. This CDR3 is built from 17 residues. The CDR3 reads CASSLEKRGVLYNEQFF. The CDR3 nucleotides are TGTGCCAGCAGCTTGGAAAAGCGGGGCGTCCTCTACAATGAGCAGTTCTTC.

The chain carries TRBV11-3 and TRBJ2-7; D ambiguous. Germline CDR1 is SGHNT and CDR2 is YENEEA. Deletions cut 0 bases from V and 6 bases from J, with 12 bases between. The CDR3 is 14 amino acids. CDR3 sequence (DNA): TGTGCCAGCAGCTTAGATCTAATCCCCCCCGAGCAGTACTTC. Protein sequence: CASSLDLIPPEQYF.

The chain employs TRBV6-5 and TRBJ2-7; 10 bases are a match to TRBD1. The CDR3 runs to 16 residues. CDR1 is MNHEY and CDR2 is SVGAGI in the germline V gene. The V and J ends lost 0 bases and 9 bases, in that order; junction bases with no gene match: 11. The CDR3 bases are TGTGCCAGCAGTTACTCGGGAGATGACAGGGGGCGCAGGCAGTACTTC. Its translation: CASSYSGDDRGRRQYF.

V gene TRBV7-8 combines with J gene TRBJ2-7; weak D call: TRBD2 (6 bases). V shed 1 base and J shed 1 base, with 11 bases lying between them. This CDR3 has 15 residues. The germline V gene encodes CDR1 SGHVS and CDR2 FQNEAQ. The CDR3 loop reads CASSLEVGGSYEQYF. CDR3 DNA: TGTGCCAGCAGCTTAGAGGTGGGGGGATCCTACGAGCAGTACTTC. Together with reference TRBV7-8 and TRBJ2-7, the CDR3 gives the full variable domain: GAGVSQSPRYKVAKRGQDVALRCDPISGHVSLFWYQQALGQGPEFLTYFQNEAQLDKSGLPSDRFFAERPEGSVSTLKIQRTQQEDSAVYLCASSLEVGGSYEQYFGPGTRLTVT.

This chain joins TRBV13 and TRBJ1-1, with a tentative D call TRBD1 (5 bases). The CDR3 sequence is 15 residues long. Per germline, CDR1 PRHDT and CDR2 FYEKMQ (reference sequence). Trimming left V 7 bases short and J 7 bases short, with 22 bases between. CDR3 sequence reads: CASNLYLQGAIEAFF. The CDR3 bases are TGTGCCAGCAACCTTTACCTTCAGGGTGCGATTGAAGCTTTCTTT.

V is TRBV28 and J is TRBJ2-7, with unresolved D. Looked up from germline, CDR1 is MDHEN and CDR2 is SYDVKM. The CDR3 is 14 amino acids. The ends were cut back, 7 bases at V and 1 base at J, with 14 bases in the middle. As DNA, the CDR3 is TGTGCCAGCATCGGGCCCCAAAGGTCCTACGAGCAGTACTTC. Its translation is CASIGPQRSYEQYF.

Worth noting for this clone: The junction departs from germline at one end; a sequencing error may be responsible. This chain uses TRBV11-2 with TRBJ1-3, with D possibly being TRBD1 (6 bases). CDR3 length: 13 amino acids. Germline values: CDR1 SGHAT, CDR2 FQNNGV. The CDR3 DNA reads TGTGCCAGCAGCTTAGATGCTACGGGGGCAATACATTTT. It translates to CASSLDATGAIHF.

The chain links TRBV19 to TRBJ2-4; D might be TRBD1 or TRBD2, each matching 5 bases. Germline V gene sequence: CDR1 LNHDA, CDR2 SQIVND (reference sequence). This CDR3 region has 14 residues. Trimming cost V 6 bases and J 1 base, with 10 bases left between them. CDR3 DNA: TGTGCCAGTAGCTCAGGGAGTGCCAAAAACATTCAGTACTTC. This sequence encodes CASSSGSAKNIQYF.

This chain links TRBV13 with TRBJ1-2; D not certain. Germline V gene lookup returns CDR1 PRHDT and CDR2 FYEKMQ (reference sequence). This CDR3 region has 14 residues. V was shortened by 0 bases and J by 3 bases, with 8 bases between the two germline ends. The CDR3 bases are TGTGCCAGCAGCTTAGGGGAGGGAGACTATGGCTACACCTTC. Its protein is CASSLGEGDYGYTF.

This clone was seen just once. As DNA, the CDR3 is TGTGCCAGCAGTCCTCCGGGACAGGGGCTCTCGAACACTGAAGCTTTCTTT. This gives the protein CASSPPGQGLSNTEAFF. This chain links TRBV28 with TRBJ1-1; TRBD1 agrees at 10 bases. The junction had 10 bases not matched to a gene; V was cut back by 5 bases and J by 1 base. The CDR3 consists of 17 residues. The germline V gene encodes CDR1 MDHEN and CDR2 SYDVKM. The full variable domain, with the rest looked up from reference TRBV28 and TRBJ1-1, is DVKVTQSSRYLVKRTGEKVFLECVQDMDHENMFWYRQDPGLGLRLIYFSYDVKMKEKGDIPEGYSVSREKKERFSLILESASTNQTSMYLCASSPPGQGLSNTEAFFGQGTRLTVV.

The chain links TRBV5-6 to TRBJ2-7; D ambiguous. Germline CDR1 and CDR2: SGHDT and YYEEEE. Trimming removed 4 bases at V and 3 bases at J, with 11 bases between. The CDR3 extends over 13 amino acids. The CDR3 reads CASSRRMIYEQYF. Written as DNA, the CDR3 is TGTGCCAGCAGCCGCCGAATGATCTACGAGCAGTACTTC.

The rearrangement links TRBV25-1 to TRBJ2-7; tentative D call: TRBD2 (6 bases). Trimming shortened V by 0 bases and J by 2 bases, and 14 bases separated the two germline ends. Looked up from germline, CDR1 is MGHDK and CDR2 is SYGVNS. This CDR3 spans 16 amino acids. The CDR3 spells CASSEYHIAVTYEQYF. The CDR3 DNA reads TGTGCCAGCAGTGAATATCACATAGCGGTTACCTACGAGCAGTACTTC.

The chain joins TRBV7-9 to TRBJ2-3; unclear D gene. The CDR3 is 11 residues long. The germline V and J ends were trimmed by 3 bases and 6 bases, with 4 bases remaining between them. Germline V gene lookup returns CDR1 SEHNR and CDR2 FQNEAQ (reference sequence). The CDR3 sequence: CASSFGDTQYF. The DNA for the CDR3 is TGTGCCAGCAGCTTCGGGGATACGCAGTATTTT.

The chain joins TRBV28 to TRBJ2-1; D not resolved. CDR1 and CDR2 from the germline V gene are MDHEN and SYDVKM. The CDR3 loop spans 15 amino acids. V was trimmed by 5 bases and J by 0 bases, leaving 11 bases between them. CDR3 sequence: CASSPDASSYNEQFF. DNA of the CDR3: TGTGCCAGCAGTCCCGACGCTAGCTCCTACAATGAGCAGTTCTTC.

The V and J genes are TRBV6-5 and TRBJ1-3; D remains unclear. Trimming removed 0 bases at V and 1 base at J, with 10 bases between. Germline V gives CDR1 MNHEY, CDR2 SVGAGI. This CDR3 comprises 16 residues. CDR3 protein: CASSYSLSVSGNTIYF. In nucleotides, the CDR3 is TGTGCCAGCAGTTACTCGCTGAGTGTTTCTGGAAACACCATATATTTT.